The 28 T cell receptor beta chains below all came from one sample that was sequenced in a study of blood T cell repertoires in COVID-19. Profiled with immunoSEQ multiplex PCR; TCRdb holds only in-frame clones, not every one. The table includes around 300,000 clones, around 90% detected once. Sequenced material: peripheral blood. The receptors were gathered from a man in his late teens or twenties with active or convalescent COVID-19.

The J gene is TRBJ2-5, the V gene TRBV3-1 (or the pseudogene TRBV3-2); 8 bases are a match to TRBD1. Germline V gene lookup returns CDR1 LGHDT and CDR2 YNNKEL (reference sequence). The CDR3 has 15 residues. Losses at the gene ends were 1 base for V and 2 bases for J; bases not matched to a gene: 3. CDR3 bases: TGTGCCAGCAGCCAAGCAGGGGGCGGGCAAGAGACCCAGTACTTC. Translating it yields CASSQAGGGQETQYF.

The V gene is TRBV18, the J gene TRBJ2-2, with 10 bases matching TRBD1. The germline V gene has CDR1 KGHSH and CDR2 LQKENI. There are 16 residues in the CDR3. The junction had 7 bases not matched to a gene; V was cut back by 3 bases and J by 6 bases. This CDR3 is CASSPRTGGDAGELFF. Written as DNA, the CDR3 is TGTGCCAGCTCACCGAGGACAGGGGGTGACGCCGGGGAGCTGTTTTTT.

This clone has only a few counts. The chain joins TRBV6-5 to TRBJ1-5; tentatively, D is TRBD1 (6 bases). There are 15 residues in the CDR3. V lost 5 bases and J lost 0, with 11 bases in between. CDR1 is MNHEY and CDR2 is SVGAGI in the germline V gene. The CDR3 DNA reads as TGTGCCAGCAGTAACCAGGACAGTAGCAATCAGCCCCAGCATTTT. The encoded protein is CASSNQDSSNQPQHF.

This chain uses TRBV2 with TRBJ1-2; 7 positions agree with TRBD1. The V segment lost 4 bases and the J segment 3 bases; nucleotides outside the gene matches: 2. There are 13 residues in the CDR3. The germline V gene has CDR1 SNHLY and CDR2 FYNNEI. This CDR3 is CASSGQGYYGYTF. DNA for the CDR3: TGTGCCAGCAGTGGACAGGGTTACTATGGCTACACCTTC.

This clone was detected a few times. The chain employs TRBV5-1 and TRBJ2-7; 8 bases line up with TRBD1. CDR1 is SGHRS, CDR2 YFSETQ, per germline. J was trimmed by 5 bases and V by 4 bases; bases with no gene match: 5. This CDR3 contains 13 residues. The CDR3 spells CASSGDRSDEQYF. CDR3 bases: TGCGCCAGCAGCGGGGACAGGTCCGACGAGCAGTACTTC.

The J gene is TRBJ1-6, the V gene TRBV6-5, with 7 bases aligning to TRBD1. The germline CDR1 and CDR2 sequences are MNHEY and SVGAGI. After removal of 0 bases from V and 7 bases from J, the junction contained 0 bases not matched to a gene. The CDR3 spans 14 residues. The CDR3 DNA reads as TGTGCCAGCAGTTACTCGACAGGGAATTCACCCCTCCACTTT. It translates to CASSYSTGNSPLHF.

Regarding this clone: The junction shows a germline mismatch at one end, possibly a read error. The gene calls are TRBV5-1 and TRBJ1-5; 8 bases match TRBD1. CDR3 length equals 14 residues. The V gene's germline CDR1 is SGHRS and CDR2 YFSETQ. The chain's CDR3 is CASSPGTGKQPQHF. CDR3 nucleotide sequence: TGCGCCAGCAGTCCTGGGACAGGCAAACAGCCCCAGCATTTT. Filled out from reference TRBV5-1 and TRBJ1-5, the complete variable domain reads KAGVTQTPRYLIKTRGQQVTLSCSPISGHRSVSWYQQTPGQGLQFLFEYFSETQRNKGNFPGRFSGRQFSNSRSEMNVSTLELGDSALYLCASSPGTGKQPQHFGDGTRLSIL.

This clone appeared once. The chain recombines TRBV19 with TRBJ2-1; tentative D call: TRBD2 (6 bases). CDR3 length equals 15 residues. Looked up from germline, CDR1 is LNHDA and CDR2 is SQIVND (reference sequence). Trimming left V 8 bases short and J 3 bases short, with 17 bases between. The CDR3 DNA is TGTGCCAGTCACCCCAGCGGGTCAGGCTACAATGAGCAGTTCTTC. It specifies CASHPSGSGYNEQFF.

The V gene is TRBV4-1, the J gene TRBJ2-2; 8 positions match TRBD2. Germline-derived CDR1 and CDR2 are MGHRA and YSYEKL. The CDR3 extends over 16 amino acids. Germline trimming cut 1 base from V and 3 bases from J; bases unmatched to any gene: 4. Written as DNA, the CDR3 is TGCGCCAGCAGCCAAGGCGCTAGCGGGTACACCGGGGAGCTGTTTTTT. The encoded protein is CASSQGASGYTGELFF.

This clone is a singleton in its sample. CDR3 DNA: TGTGCCAGCAGCTTAACCACAGCCGGGGAGCTGTTTTTT. It codes for CASSLTTAGELFF. The chain recombines TRBV7-3 with TRBJ2-2; no clear D. Germline V gene data show CDR1 as SGHTA and CDR2 as FQGTGA. The CDR3 runs 13 residues. The germline V and J ends were trimmed by 0 bases and 6 bases, with 5 bases remaining between them.

The sample holds a few counts of this clone. This rearrangement joins TRBV25-1 to TRBJ1-6, with D possibly being TRBD1 (5 bases). The germline CDR1 and CDR2 sequences are MGHDK and SYGVNS. The V end lost 3 bases, the J end lost 10 bases, and 13 bases lay between the germline ends. This CDR3 has 14 residues. The CDR3 spells CASSDSDRISPLHF. In nucleotides, the CDR3 is TGTGCCAGCAGTGACTCCGACAGAATCTCACCCCTCCACTTT.

The chain combines TRBV6-5 with TRBJ1-2; perhaps TRBD1 as D (6 bases). Germline values: CDR1 MNHEY, CDR2 SVGAGI. V was shortened by 1 base and J by 6 bases, with 12 bases between the two germline ends. This CDR3 is built from 14 residues. In DNA form, the CDR3 reads TGTGCCAGCAGTTACTTGACAGGAGTAGATGGCTACACCTTC. Translating it yields CASSYLTGVDGYTF.

The chain joins TRBV7-2 to TRBJ1-2; D is ambiguous. From germline, CDR1 is SGHTA and CDR2 FQGNSA. V lost 1 base and J lost 3, with 21 bases in between. This CDR3 spans 18 amino acids. The CDR3 bases are TGTGCCAGCAGCTTAGAACCCCGTACCTCCTTGGGAGACTATGGCTACACCTTC. This gives the protein CASSLEPRTSLGDYGYTF.

This chain connects TRBV14 to TRBJ1-1, with unresolved D. In germline, CDR1 is SGHDN, CDR2 FVKESK. V was cut by 1 base and J by 3 bases, with 3 bases left in between. This CDR3 spans 12 amino acids. The CDR3 DNA is TGTGCCAGCAGCCAAGCCTACACTGAAGCTTTCTTT. Translated, it gives CASSQAYTEAFF.

The chain recombines TRBV11-2 with TRBJ1-1; possible D gene TRBD1, 5 bases. Germline V lookup: CDR1 SGHAT, CDR2 FQNNGV. The CDR3 extends over 18 amino acids. V was shortened by 1 base and J by 3 bases, with 21 bases between the two germline ends. In DNA, the CDR3 is TGTGCCAGCAGCTTAGGTAGGGGTAACCGCTTGGCTGACACTGAAGCTTTCTTT. Translated, it gives CASSLGRGNRLADTEAFF.

CDR3 loop: CASSRGGAEETQYF. The DNA of the CDR3 is TGTGCCAGCAGCCGCGGGGGGGCGGAGGAGACCCAGTACTTC. The chain links TRBV6-6 to TRBJ2-5; TRBD2 matches at 9 bases. CDR3 length equals 14 residues. J was trimmed by 5 bases and V by 6 bases; bases with no gene match: 7. Looked up from germline, CDR1 is MNHNY and CDR2 is SVGAGI (reference sequence).

This clone was seen a handful of times. The chain is built from TRBV27 and TRBJ2-3, with TRBD2 matching 12 bases. Trimming took 5 bases from V and 0 from J; bases not matched to a gene: 6. This CDR3 is built from 17 residues. The germline CDR1 and CDR2 sequences are MNHEY and SMNVEV (reference sequence). CDR3 DNA sequence: TGTGCCAGCAGTATGACTAGCGGGGGCCCAAGCACAGATACGCAGTATTTT. As protein: CASSMTSGGPSTDTQYF.

The rearrangement joins TRBV7-6 to TRBJ2-1, with TRBD1 identical over 9 bases. Germline trimming cut 3 bases from V and 10 bases from J; bases unmatched to any gene: 10. The germline V gene has CDR1 SGHVS and CDR2 FNYEAQ. The CDR3 spans 15 residues. CDR3 amino acids: CASSFRRDRAREQFF. CDR3 coding DNA: TGTGCCAGCAGCTTCCGGCGGGACAGGGCACGGGAGCAGTTCTTC.

This rearrangement joins TRBV7-3 to TRBJ2-7; 8 bases match TRBD1. Trimming cost V 4 bases and J 4 bases; bases outside gene matches: 9. Germline CDR1 SGHTA, CDR2 FQGTGA. The CDR3 spans 15 residues. DNA of the CDR3: TGTGCCAGCAGCTCCGCGGGACAGGAGAATTACGAGCAGTACTTC. Its translation: CASSSAGQENYEQYF.

V and J are TRBV9 and TRBJ2-3; perhaps TRBD2 as D (6 bases). V lost 2 bases to trimming and J lost 8 bases, with 15 bases between them. CDR3 length: 14 residues. In germline, CDR1 is SGDLS, CDR2 YYNGEE. CDR3 DNA sequence: TGTGCCAGCAGCGTGAGGGACCCGGAGGGTACGCAGTATTTT. It specifies CASSVRDPEGTQYF.

The chain has TRBV27 and TRBJ2-7; maybe TRBD2 (7 bases). The CDR3 is made up of 17 amino acids. Germline V CDR1 and CDR2: MNHEY, SMNVEV (reference sequence). V lost 6 bases and J 0 bases, leaving 21 bases between the germline ends. CDR3 residues: CASRNLSRGARSYEQYF. As DNA, the CDR3 is TGTGCCAGCAGGAACCTCAGTCGGGGGGCACGCTCCTACGAGCAGTACTTC.

CDR3 bases: TGTGCCAGCAGCCCAAGGACACAAAGAATAAAAAACACTGAAGCTTTCTTT. Translated: CASSPRTQRIKNTEAFF. V is TRBV11-2 and J is TRBJ1-1, with D perhaps TRBD1 (5 bases). V dropped 5 bases and J dropped 2 bases, with 21 bases sitting between them. This CDR3 is built from 17 residues. Germline CDR1 and CDR2: SGHAT and FQNNGV.

The chain joins TRBV12-5 to TRBJ2-3; perhaps TRBD1 as D (5 bases). Per the germline V gene, CDR1 is LGHNT and CDR2 is FRNRAP. This CDR3 contains 15 residues. The V gene lost 5 bases and the J gene lost 5 bases, with 17 bases spanning the gap. The CDR3 DNA reads as TGTGCTAGTGGTCTCGGAAGGGGCTCGGAAGATACGCAGTATTTT. This gives the protein CASGLGRGSEDTQYF.

The chain joins TRBV5-6 to TRBJ2-7; TRBD1 aligns across 9 bases. CDR1 SGHDT and CDR2 YYEEEE come from the germline V gene. The CDR3 contains 15 residues. V shed 4 bases, J shed 7 bases, and the junction held 12 bases outside the gene matches. The CDR3 sequence is CASSAPGTGHREQYF. CDR3 sequence (DNA): TGTGCCAGCAGCGCTCCCGGGACAGGGCACAGGGAGCAGTACTTC.

The genes are TRBV7-8 and TRBJ2-3; D is uncertain. Trimming stripped 0 bases from V and 3 bases from J, with 4 bases between. This CDR3 comprises 13 residues. Germline loops: CDR1 SGHVS, CDR2 FQNEAQ. The CDR3 region is CASSLARTDTQYF. CDR3 coding DNA: TGTGCCAGCAGCTTAGCACGGACAGATACGCAGTATTTT. Using reference TRBV7-8 and TRBJ2-3 for the parts outside the CDR3, the full variable domain is GAGVSQSPRYKVAKRGQDVALRCDPISGHVSLFWYQQALGQGPEFLTYFQNEAQLDKSGLPSDRFFAERPEGSVSTLKIQRTQQEDSAVYLCASSLARTDTQYFGPGTRLTVL.

V usage is TRBV7-3 and J usage is TRBJ2-1; D gene uncertain. Trimming cost V 5 bases and J 9 bases, with 17 bases left between them. The CDR3 sequence is 14 residues long. Per germline, CDR1 SGHTA and CDR2 FQGTGA. DNA of the CDR3: TGTGCCAGCAGCCTCTTAGCCCCCCCGGGTGAGCAGTTCTTC. Its protein product is CASSLLAPPGEQFF.

This clone was seen more than once but under ten times. V usage is TRBV5-1 and J usage is TRBJ2-5, with a possible D match to TRBD1 (6 bases). The CDR3 totals 15 residues. The V end lost 0 bases, the J end lost 2 bases, and 11 bases lay between the germline ends. The germline V gene has CDR1 SGHRS and CDR2 YFSETQ. CDR3 sequence: CASSLAPDRQETQYF. DNA for the CDR3: TGCGCCAGCAGCTTGGCCCCGGACAGACAAGAGACCCAGTACTTC.

V and J are TRBV9 and TRBJ2-6; 8 bases agree with TRBD1. This CDR3 contains 17 residues. Germline V gives CDR1 SGDLS, CDR2 YYNGEE. V dropped 3 bases and J dropped 0; count of bases not matched to a gene: 5. This CDR3 reads CASSDRQGSSGANVLTF. The CDR3 region has the DNA TGTGCCAGCAGCGATCGACAGGGGAGCTCTGGGGCCAACGTCCTGACTTTC.